A single sample gave rise to the 17 T cell receptor beta chains below, sequenced in a study of blood T cell repertoires in COVID-19. The method was immunoSEQ multiplex PCR; TCRdb's version includes in-frame clones alone and lacks a portion of them. The table includes about 270,000 clones, around nine tenths detected once. Sequenced: peripheral blood. The receptors were gathered from a man aged 40-49 years with active or convalescent COVID-19.

The rearrangement links TRBV5-1 to TRBJ1-2, with D maybe TRBD1 (5 bases). CDR1 SGHRS and CDR2 YFSETQ come from the germline V gene. Trimming left V 4 bases short and J 5 bases short, with 18 bases between. The CDR3 has 15 amino acids. The CDR3 DNA follows: TGCGCCAGCAGCCTCGGCAGGGCCCAAGAGTATGGCTACACCTTC. Protein: CASSLGRAQEYGYTF.

This chain connects TRBV5-1 to TRBJ1-4, with 7 bases lining up with TRBD1. The CDR3 is 15 amino acids. With V trimmed by 5 bases and J by 0 bases, 4 bases remained unmatched. The germline CDR1 and CDR2 sequences are SGHRS and YFSETQ. CDR3 DNA sequence: TGCGCCAGCAGGGATACAGGGGCAACTAATGAAAAACTGTTTTTT. It encodes CASRDTGATNEKLFF.

About this clone: Additional DNA sequences in this sample encode the identical CDR3. The genes are TRBV3-1 (or the pseudogene TRBV3-2) and TRBJ2-1, with 7 nucleotides matching TRBD2. The CDR3 runs to 15 residues. Germline V gene lookup returns CDR1 LGHDT and CDR2 YNNKEL (reference sequence). J gave up 4 bases and V 0 bases, and 3 bases lay outside the gene matches. Here the CDR3 reads CASSQDPGGYNEQFF. The CDR3 nucleotides read TGTGCCAGCAGCCAAGATCCGGGGGGTTACAATGAGCAGTTCTTC.

This chain links TRBV9 with TRBJ2-1, with 10 nucleotides matching TRBD2. The germline gives CDR1 SGDLS, CDR2 YYNGEE. V dropped 3 bases and J dropped 9; count of bases not matched to a gene: 12. The CDR3 runs 16 residues. As DNA, the CDR3 is TGTGCCAGCAGCGAGCGGGCAGCGGGGGGGTGCGGTGAGCAGTTCTTC. Its translation is CASSERAAGGCGEQFF.

The CDR3: CASSWSSGEQTGELFF. The CDR3 DNA sequence: TGTGCCAGCAGCTGGTCTAGCGGCGAACAGACCGGGGAGCTGTTTTTT. The V and J genes are TRBV11-3 and TRBJ2-2, with TRBD2 matching 7 bases. V dropped 4 bases and J dropped 5; count of bases not matched to a gene: 10. The CDR3 is 16 amino acids. The germline gives CDR1 SGHNT, CDR2 YENEEA.

In its sample, this clone was seen a few times. J is TRBJ2-1 and V is TRBV21-1; TRBD1, the table's D call, lacks a check against the DNA. TRBV21-1 is a pseudogene. The CDR3 covers 18 residues. CDR3 nucleotide sequence: TGTGCCAGCAGCAAAACGGATAAGCAGGGGAGCTCCTACAATGAGCAGTTCTTC. Protein: CASSKTDKQGSSYNEQFF.

The V and J genes are TRBV4-1 and TRBJ2-7; TRBD1 aligns across 8 bases. From germline, CDR1 is MGHRA and CDR2 YSYEKL. This CDR3 is 15 amino acids long. With 0 bases clipped from V and 4 bases from J, the junction kept 5 bases outside the gene matches. In nucleotides, the CDR3 is TGCGCCAGCAGCCAAGACAACAGGGGGTTGTACGAGCAGTACTTC. Its protein is CASSQDNRGLYEQYF.

This clone was seen a few times. The V gene is TRBV5-4, the J gene TRBJ1-1, with D uncertain. The CDR3 consists of 15 residues. V lost 3 bases to trimming and J lost 2 bases, with 14 bases between them. Germline CDR1 SGHNT, CDR2 YYREEE (reference sequence). The CDR3, as DNA: TGTGCCAGCAGCTCAACGAAGGCGGATAACACTGAAGCTTTCTTT. Protein product: CASSSTKADNTEAFF.

V and J are TRBV29-1 and TRBJ1-5, with 7 bases fitting TRBD1. CDR1 and CDR2 from the germline V gene are SQVTM and ANQGSEA. Trimming at V came to 4 bases and at J to 3 bases, leaving 9 bases not matched to a gene. This CDR3 spans 15 amino acids. CDR3 coding DNA: TGCAGCGTTGTACTTACAGGGGAAAACAATCAGCCCCAGCATTTT. The encoded protein is CSVVLTGENNQPQHF.

V is TRBV2 and J is TRBJ2-3; D is unclear. Trimming left V 2 bases short and J 1 base short, with 4 bases between. CDR1 SNHLY and CDR2 FYNNEI come from the germline V gene. The CDR3 is 13 amino acids. CDR3 sequence (DNA): TGTGCCAGCAGTGAAACAGGCACAGATACGCAGTATTTT. Its protein is CASSETGTDTQYF.

The CDR3 region has the DNA TGTGCCAGCAACCTACCGGGACAGAATTCACCCCTCCACTTT. It codes for CASNLPGQNSPLHF. The chain couples TRBV5-5 to TRBJ1-6, with 7 bases aligning to TRBD1. The ends lost 6 bases at V and 7 bases at J; junction bases unmatched: 7. CDR1 is SGHKS and CDR2 is YYEKEE in the germline V gene (reference sequence). The CDR3 consists of 14 residues.

This chain links TRBV29-1 with TRBJ1-1; TRBD1 might be the D (5 bases). Germline V gives CDR1 SQVTM, CDR2 ANQGSEA. This CDR3 contains 12 residues. V was pared by 4 bases and J by 4 bases, with 10 bases between. The CDR3 DNA reads as TGCAGCGTTGGCAGGGAAAGCACTGAAGCTTTCTTT. Its protein product is CSVGRESTEAFF.

Concerning this clone itself: The same CDR3 arises from other DNA sequences in this sample as well. The chain uses TRBV19 and TRBJ1-2, with 7 bases matching TRBD1. In germline, CDR1 is LNHDA, CDR2 SQIVND (reference sequence). The CDR3 has 13 amino acids. Trimming removed 3 bases from V and 4 bases from J; junction bases left unmatched: 2. DNA of the CDR3: TGTGCCAGTAGTATTGGGACAGTCTATGGCTACACCTTC. Translating it yields CASSIGTVYGYTF.

The rearrangement uses TRBV7-8 and TRBJ2-3; D may be TRBD1 (6 bases). This CDR3 comprises 15 residues. Germline V gene sequence: CDR1 SGHVS, CDR2 FQNEAQ. V was cut by 1 base and J by 5 bases, with 13 bases left in between. The CDR3: CASSLGGQLGDTQYF. CDR3 DNA sequence: TGTGCCAGCAGCTTAGGAGGACAGTTAGGAGATACGCAGTATTTT.

The rearrangement links TRBV18 to TRBJ1-1; a possible D gene is TRBD1 (6 bases). The length of the CDR3 is 15 residues. V was clipped by 0 bases and J by 3 bases, with 11 bases between them. Germline V gene sequence: CDR1 KGHSH, CDR2 LQKENI. The CDR3 DNA sequence: TGTGCCAGCTCACCACCGGGCAGGGGTTACACTGAAGCTTTCTTT. It yields the protein CASSPPGRGYTEAFF. The whole variable domain, filled in from reference TRBV18 and TRBJ1-1, reads NAGVMQNPRHLVRRRGQEARLRCSPMKGHSHVYWYRQLPEEGLKFMVYLQKENIIDESGMPKERFSAEFPKEGPSILRIQQVVRGDSAAYFCASSPPGRGYTEAFFGQGTRLTVV.

This clone appeared a single time. This chain connects TRBV5-4 to TRBJ2-3; D uncertain. The CDR3 runs 12 residues. V was pared by 2 bases and J by 8 bases, with 9 bases between. Germline CDR1 is SGHNT and CDR2 is YYREEE (reference sequence). CDR3 DNA: TGTGCCAGCAGCTTTCGGTGGGCTACGCAGTATTTT. Its translation is CASSFRWATQYF. Using reference TRBV5-4 and TRBJ2-3 for the parts outside the CDR3, the full variable domain is ETGVTQSPTHLIKTRGQQVTLRCSSQSGHNTVSWYQQALGQGPQFIFQYYREEENGRGNFPPRFSGLQFPNYSSELNVNALELDDSALYLCASSFRWATQYFGPGTRLTVL.

This chain connects TRBV28 to TRBJ2-7; a possible D gene is TRBD2 (6 bases). There are 14 residues in the CDR3. Trimming took 11 bases from V and 0 from J, leaving 17 bases between them. In germline, CDR1 is MDHEN, CDR2 SYDVKM. CDR3 amino acids: CASIGTSSSYEQYF. CDR3 sequence (DNA): TGTGCCTCGATCGGGACTTCGAGCTCCTACGAGCAGTACTTC.